This T cell receptor (beta chain) was recorded in a study of beta chain features in type 1 diabetes. Turning to the study itself: Sorted cells examined across all samples numbered around 99,000,000.

Since all of the isolated RNA was reverse transcribed, expressed TCRB transcripts were what got sequenced. Assay: immunoSEQ multiplex PCR; the TCRdb copy retains only in-frame clones and omits some. The repertoire holds roughly 42,000 clones, with roughly 50% as singletons. J was trimmed by 3 bases and V by 2 bases; bases with no gene match: 8. The CDR3 loop spans 17 amino acids. Per germline, CDR1 LGHNA and CDR2 YSLEER. Concerning this clone itself: The antigen remains unidentified.

Study-level findings and limits: TCRB CDR3s from Type 1 diabetes patients were moderately but significantly shorter in all four CD4+ subsets.

CD45RO/CCR7/CD25/CD127/CD95/CD27 sorting isolated CD4+ naive, central memory, regulatory and stem cell-like memory cells. The rearrangement joins TRBV4-3 to TRBJ2-2, with 8 bases that match TRBD1. This clonotype was sampled from a woman aged 25-40 years in good health. The sequenced material came from stem cell memory CD4+ T cells from blood. CDR3 region: CASSQKTGALYTGELFF. The CDR3 region has the DNA TGCGCCAGCAGCCAAAAGACAGGGGCCCTTTACACCGGGGAGCTGTTTTTT.